The 30 T cell receptor beta chains reported below all come from one sample, sequenced in a study of T cell changes during pregnancy in multiple sclerosis. Using immunoSEQ multiplex PCR, the repertoire was profiled, and TCRdb retains in-frame clones only, with some absent. This table holds almost 95,000 clones, 92% found once. The sample consisted of peripheral blood, taken in the first trimester of pregnancy. Every receptor here comes from a female donor with multiple sclerosis, enrolled in a pregnancy study.

This clone was seen a handful of times. The V and J genes are TRBV7-9 and TRBJ1-2, with a weak D call TRBD1 (5 bases). Germline V lookup: CDR1 SEHNR, CDR2 FQNEAQ (reference sequence). V was pared by 3 bases and J by 2 bases, with 7 bases between. CDR3 size: 13 residues. This CDR3 reads CASSLGGNYGYTF. CDR3 DNA: TGTGCCAGCAGCTTGGGGGGGAACTATGGCTACACCTTC.

This sequence joins TRBV2 and TRBJ1-2, with 7 positions matching TRBD1. The CDR3 spans 13 residues. Germline-derived CDR1 and CDR2 are SNHLY and FYNNEI. The V segment lost 4 bases and the J segment 8 bases; nucleotides outside the gene matches: 7. The DNA of the CDR3 is TGTGCCAGCAGTGTAGGGGACAGAGGGGGCTACACCTTC. Residues: CASSVGDRGGYTF.

This clone is a singleton in its sample. This rearrangement joins TRBV28 to TRBJ1-2; 8 nucleotides match TRBD1. CDR1 and CDR2 from the germline V gene are MDHEN and SYDVKM. J was trimmed by 9 bases and V by 7 bases; bases with no gene match: 10. This CDR3 has 13 amino acids. The CDR3 sequence: CASTRTGWTRYTF. The CDR3 DNA sequence: TGTGCCAGCACCCGGACAGGGTGGACTCGCTACACCTTC.

The rearrangement links TRBV27 to TRBJ1-5; TRBD1 matches at 7 bases. The CDR3 runs to 15 residues. Trimming took 7 bases from V and 2 from J; bases not matched to a gene: 8. Germline V gives CDR1 MNHEY, CDR2 SMNVEV (reference sequence). CDR3 in DNA: TGTGCCAGCAACTCAAAAACAGGGGGCAATCAGCCCCAGCATTTT. Translation: CASNSKTGGNQPQHF.

This clone has just one count. This rearrangement joins TRBV4-1 to TRBJ2-3, with 10 nucleotides matching TRBD2. Germline CDR1 and CDR2: MGHRA and YSYEKL. Trimming cost V 0 bases and J 4 bases; bases outside gene matches: 7. This CDR3 contains 17 residues. The CDR3 spells CASSQERAGGVADTQYF. The CDR3 DNA sequence: TGCGCCAGCAGCCAAGAAAGAGCGGGAGGGGTAGCAGATACGCAGTATTTT.

The chain combines TRBV5-6 with TRBJ2-7, with D tentatively TRBD2 (6 bases). The CDR3 spans 16 residues. V was shortened by 3 bases and J by 6 bases, with 22 bases between the two germline ends. The germline CDR1 and CDR2 sequences are SGHDT and YYEEEE. The DNA of the CDR3 is TGTGCCAGCAGCTCGGGACTCCCTATCGGAGGGTCCGAGCAGTACTTC. Translated: CASSSGLPIGGSEQYF.

The V call is TRBV30, the J call TRBJ2-7; the match to TRBD2 covers 7 bases. CDR1 and CDR2 from the germline V gene are GTSNPN and SVGIG (reference sequence). The V segment lost 0 bases and the J segment 7 bases; nucleotides outside the gene matches: 3. This CDR3 spans 12 amino acids. For the CDR3, the DNA is TGTGCCTGGAGTGTGACTAGCTGGGAGCAGTACTTC. It specifies CAWSVTSWEQYF.

J is TRBJ2-7 and V is TRBV27; D perhaps matches TRBD2 (6 bases). The CDR3 has 11 amino acids. The ends were cut back, 5 bases at V and 6 bases at J, with 8 bases in the middle. In germline, CDR1 is MNHEY, CDR2 SMNVEV (reference sequence). CDR3 region: CASSTGVEQYF. The CDR3 DNA is TGTGCCAGCAGTACGGGGGTCGAGCAGTACTTC.

This chain links TRBV21-1 with TRBJ2-1; no check of the table's D call, TRBD2, against the DNA was made. TRBV21-1 is assigned pseudogene status. The CDR3 is 15 amino acids. CDR3 loop: CASSKVQGGSNEQFF. The CDR3 DNA reads TGTGCCAGCAGCAAAGTCCAGGGAGGAAGCAATGAGCAGTTCTTC.

The chain combines TRBV2 with TRBJ2-1; TRBD2 is a possible D gene (6 bases). Between the trimmed V and J ends, which lost 7 bases and 5 bases, there was a span of 15 bases. The CDR3 length is 14 residues. Germline assignment: CDR1 SNHLY and CDR2 FYNNEI. CDR3 sequence: CASTPWDSHNEQFF. In nucleotides, the CDR3 is TGTGCCAGCACCCCTTGGGACTCACACAATGAGCAGTTCTTC.

This rearrangement joins TRBV11-2 to TRBJ1-5, with D hard to call. The CDR3 contains 14 residues. Germline V lookup: CDR1 SGHAT, CDR2 FQNNGV. V was pared by 3 bases and J by 7 bases, with 13 bases between. The CDR3 loop is CASSLGGFRQPQHF. The CDR3 DNA follows: TGTGCCAGCAGCTTGGGAGGGTTTCGGCAGCCCCAGCATTTT. The full variable domain, in which reference TRBV11-2 and TRBJ1-5 provide the parts outside the CDR3, is EAGVAQSPRYKIIEKRQSVAFWCNPISGHATLYWYQQILGQGPKLLIQFQNNGVVDDSQLPKDRFSAERLKGVDSTLKIQPAKLEDSAVYLCASSLGGFRQPQHFGDGTRLSIL.

This chain connects TRBV30 to TRBJ1-3, with TRBD1 identical over 7 bases. The ends lost 4 bases at V and 0 bases at J; junction bases unmatched: 3. The CDR3 contains 14 residues. Germline CDR1 and CDR2: GTSNPN and SVGIG (reference sequence). DNA for the CDR3: TGTGCCTGGAACCAGGGGGGCTCTGGAAACACCATATATTTT. It is translated as CAWNQGGSGNTIYF.

This clone appeared a single time. V usage is TRBV12-5 and J usage is TRBJ2-7; D is unresolved. The CDR3 sequence is 13 residues long. Germline V CDR1 and CDR2: LGHNT, FRNRAP. The V end was cut by 3 bases, the J end by 2 bases, with 8 bases between. The CDR3 protein is CASGFLTAYEQYF. CDR3 in DNA: TGTGCTAGTGGTTTTCTAACAGCCTACGAGCAGTACTTC.

The chain combines TRBV19 with TRBJ2-5; D is unclear. Trimming removed 2 bases at V and 4 bases at J, with 8 bases between. The CDR3 totals 13 residues. Germline V gives CDR1 LNHDA, CDR2 SQIVND (reference sequence). DNA of the CDR3: TGTGCCAGTAGTATATACCCGGGAGAGACCCAGTACTTC. Amino acid sequence: CASSIYPGETQYF.

This clone appeared a few times. This chain joins TRBV19 and TRBJ1-3; no reliable D call. The CDR3 extends over 15 amino acids. V shed 7 bases and J shed 0 bases, with 13 bases lying between them. Germline V lookup: CDR1 LNHDA, CDR2 SQIVND (reference sequence). In DNA, the CDR3 is TGTGCCAGTACATCGCTCCGGAGCTCTGGAAACACCATATATTTT. It is translated as CASTSLRSSGNTIYF.

V and J are TRBV28 and TRBJ2-5, with 8 bases fitting TRBD2. After removal of 5 bases from V and 0 bases from J, the junction contained 11 bases not matched to a gene. In germline, CDR1 is MDHEN, CDR2 SYDVKM. The CDR3 runs 17 residues. CDR3 amino acids: CASSTPTSGVYQETQYF. Here the CDR3 DNA reads TGTGCCAGCAGTACCCCTACTAGCGGAGTGTACCAAGAGACCCAGTACTTC. Combining the CDR3 with reference TRBV28 and TRBJ2-5 gives the whole variable domain DVKVTQSSRYLVKRTGEKVFLECVQDMDHENMFWYRQDPGLGLRLIYFSYDVKMKEKGDIPEGYSVSREKKERFSLILESASTNQTSMYLCASSTPTSGVYQETQYFGPGTRLLVL.

The rearrangement uses TRBV6-1 and TRBJ1-1; TRBD1 agrees at 10 bases. Germline CDR1 and CDR2: MNHNS and SASEGT. This CDR3 comprises 15 residues. Trimming removed 3 bases from V and 1 base from J; junction bases left unmatched: 2. CDR3 protein: CASSDWTGGNTEAFF. The DNA of the CDR3 is TGTGCCAGCAGTGATTGGACAGGGGGGAACACTGAAGCTTTCTTT.

The genes are TRBV2 and TRBJ2-1, with 7 nucleotides matching TRBD2. The J segment lost 12 bases and the V segment lost 8 bases, leaving 19 bases of the junction unmatched. This CDR3 is 15 amino acids long. CDR1 is SNHLY, CDR2 FYNNEI, per germline. This chain's CDR3 is CASGDLAATSFGQFF. In DNA form, the CDR3 reads TGTGCCAGCGGGGATCTAGCGGCTACCTCGTTCGGGCAGTTCTTC.

V gene TRBV19 combines with J gene TRBJ2-2, with 15 bases fitting TRBD2. V trimming: 7 bases; J trimming: 5 bases; junction bases outside the gene matches: 8. The CDR3 loop spans 17 amino acids. CDR1 is LNHDA, CDR2 SQIVND, per germline (reference sequence). The CDR3 region has the DNA TGTGCCAGTAACAAGGGACTAGCGGGAGGTAGGACCGGGGAGCTGTTTTTT. Its translation: CASNKGLAGGRTGELFF.

This clone was picked up a small number of times. This chain connects TRBV5-1 to TRBJ2-7, with 10 nucleotides matching TRBD2. V shed 4 bases and J 3 bases; nucleotides not matched to a gene: 4. From germline, CDR1 is SGHRS and CDR2 YFSETQ. There are 14 residues in the CDR3. The CDR3: CASSLGLAVYEQYF. The CDR3 bases are TGCGCCAGCAGCCTCGGACTAGCGGTCTACGAGCAGTACTTC.

The chain joins TRBV5-6 to TRBJ1-1; D remains ambiguous. The CDR3 consists of 17 residues. Trimming stripped 0 bases from V and 1 base from J, with 16 bases between. Germline values: CDR1 SGHDT, CDR2 YYEEEE. Written as DNA, the CDR3 is TGTGCCAGCAGCTTGGCCTCTTTCAGCGTTTCGAACACTGAAGCTTTCTTT. It specifies CASSLASFSVSNTEAFF.

The chain recombines TRBV2 with TRBJ2-7, with 7 bases identical to TRBD2. Germline CDR1 and CDR2: SNHLY and FYNNEI. CDR3 length: 15 residues. Trimming cost V 4 bases and J 2 bases; bases outside gene matches: 8. The CDR3 loop is CASSGEGVRTYEQYF. The CDR3 DNA is TGTGCCAGCAGTGGGGAGGGAGTCAGGACCTACGAGCAGTACTTC.

This clone was counted a single time. The chain recombines TRBV7-2 with TRBJ2-1; 14 bases align to TRBD2. After removal of 5 bases from V and 7 bases from J, the junction contained 4 bases not matched to a gene. Germline lookup yields CDR1 SGHTA and CDR2 FQGNSA. The CDR3 has 15 amino acids. In DNA form, the CDR3 reads TGTGCCAGCAGCCAGGGACTAGCGGGAGATAATGAGCAGTTCTTC. Protein sequence: CASSQGLAGDNEQFF.

The genes are TRBV10-2 and TRBJ1-5; possibly TRBD1 for D (6 bases). From germline, CDR1 is WSHSY and CDR2 SAAADI. The CDR3 covers 14 residues. V was shortened by 6 bases and J by 0 bases, with 9 bases between the two germline ends. This chain's CDR3 is CASSRTDSNQPQHF. CDR3 sequence (DNA): TGCGCCAGCAGCCGGACAGATAGCAATCAGCCCCAGCATTTT.

J is TRBJ1-2 and V is TRBV6-5; weak D call: TRBD1 (5 bases). The CDR3 contains 14 residues. Germline CDR1 is MNHEY and CDR2 is SVGAGI. Trimming pared 5 bases from V and 0 bases from J, leaving 10 bases between. CDR3: CASSRDYSNYGYTF. In nucleotides, the CDR3 is TGTGCCAGCAGTAGGGACTATTCTAACTATGGCTACACCTTC.

The chain is built from TRBV6-1 and TRBJ2-2; D remains unclear. The V and J ends lost 6 bases and 0 bases respectively, with 5 bases between them. The CDR3 is 13 residues long. CDR1 MNHNS and CDR2 SASEGT come from the germline V gene. CDR3 coding DNA: TGTGCCAGCAGACAGACGAACACCGGGGAGCTGTTTTTT. It codes for CASRQTNTGELFF.

This rearrangement joins TRBV27 to TRBJ1-1; D remains ambiguous. Germline CDR1 MNHEY, CDR2 SMNVEV (reference sequence). The CDR3 runs to 14 residues. V was cut by 5 bases and J by 5 bases, with 15 bases left in between. CDR3 sequence (DNA): TGTGCCAGCAGTCCGCTGGTCCGGGGAACTGAAGCTTTCTTT. Protein: CASSPLVRGTEAFF.

The chain recombines TRBV19 with TRBJ2-1; a possible D gene is TRBD2 (6 bases). This CDR3 comprises 15 residues. Germline CDR1 and CDR2: LNHDA and SQIVND (reference sequence). V was cut by 4 bases and J by 3 bases, with 13 bases left in between. As DNA, the CDR3 is TGTGCCAGTAGTAATAGCGGAGCGGGCTACAATGAGCAGTTCTTC. Encoded protein: CASSNSGAGYNEQFF. Drawing the rest from reference TRBV19 and TRBJ2-1, the complete variable domain is DGGITQSPKYLFRKEGQNVTLSCEQNLNHDAMYWYRQDPGQGLRLIYYSQIVNDFQKGDIAEGYSVSREKKESFPLTVTSAQKNPTAFYLCASSNSGAGYNEQFFGPGTRLTVL.

The gene calls are TRBV29-1 and TRBJ2-1, with D possibly being TRBD1 (5 bases). The CDR3 has 11 residues. The V gene's germline CDR1 is SQVTM and CDR2 ANQGSEA. The V and J ends lost 5 bases and 8 bases respectively, with 10 bases between them. The CDR3 bases are TGCAGCGTTTCAGGGTCCGATGAGCAGTTCTTC. Its protein is CSVSGSDEQFF.

J is TRBJ2-7 and V is TRBV28, with D possibly TRBD1 on 6 matching bases. The CDR3 runs to 14 residues. From germline, CDR1 is MDHEN and CDR2 SYDVKM. The ends were cut back, 2 bases at V and 3 bases at J, with 11 bases in the middle. The CDR3 nucleotides are TGTGCCAGCAGTTTAAGGGGGTTGGGCTACGAGCAGTACTTC. Translating gives CASSLRGLGYEQYF. The variable domain in full, with the rest retrieved from reference TRBV28 and TRBJ2-7, is DVKVTQSSRYLVKRTGEKVFLECVQDMDHENMFWYRQDPGLGLRLIYFSYDVKMKEKGDIPEGYSVSREKKERFSLILESASTNQTSMYLCASSLRGLGYEQYFGPGTRLTVT.